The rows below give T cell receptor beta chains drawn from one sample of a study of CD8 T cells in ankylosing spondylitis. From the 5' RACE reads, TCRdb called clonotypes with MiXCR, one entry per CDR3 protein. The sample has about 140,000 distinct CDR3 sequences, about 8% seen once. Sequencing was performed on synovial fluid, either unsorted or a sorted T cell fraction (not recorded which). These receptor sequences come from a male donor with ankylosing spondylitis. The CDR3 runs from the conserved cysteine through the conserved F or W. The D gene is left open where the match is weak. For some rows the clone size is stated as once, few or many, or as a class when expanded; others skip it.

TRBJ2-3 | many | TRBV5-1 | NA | CASSSQGISTDTQYF | TGCGCCAGCAGCTCGCAGGGCATCAGCACAGATACGCAGTATTTT
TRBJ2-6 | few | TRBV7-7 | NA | CASSGPGANVLTF | TGTGCTAGCAGCGGGCCAGGGGCCAACGTCCTGACTTTC
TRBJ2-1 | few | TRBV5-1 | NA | CASSMGLSSLPYNEQFF | TGCGCCAGCAGCATGGGGCTGAGCTCCCTTCCCTACAATGAGCAGTTCTTC
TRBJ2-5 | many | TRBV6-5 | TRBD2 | CASSYRGREETQYF | TGTGCCAGCAGTTACCGGGGGAGGGAAGAGACCCAGTACTTC
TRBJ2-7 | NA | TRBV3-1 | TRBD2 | CASSQTSGGYYEQYF | TGTGCCAGCAGCCAAACTAGCGGGGGATACTACGAGCAGTACTTC
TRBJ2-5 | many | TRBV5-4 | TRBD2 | CASSSGTSGSRLETQYF | TGTGCCAGCAGTTCCGGGACTAGCGGGAGCCGATTAGAGACCCAGTACTTC
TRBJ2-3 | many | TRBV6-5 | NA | CASSSSPVGTQYF | TGTGCCAGCAGTTCATCCCCGGTGGGCACGCAGTATTTT
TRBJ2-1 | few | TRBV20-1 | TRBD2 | CSARDPGGPNTEQFF | TGCAGTGCTAGAGATCCGGGAGGGCCGAATACGGAGCAGTTCTTC
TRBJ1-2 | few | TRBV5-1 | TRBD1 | CASSAYQGVSSYGYTF | TGCGCCAGCAGCGCATATCAGGGGGTTTCCTCCTATGGCTACACCTTC
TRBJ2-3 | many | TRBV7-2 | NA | CASSNKRAPTQYF | TGTGCCAGCAGCAATAAAAGGGCCCCTACGCAGTATTTT
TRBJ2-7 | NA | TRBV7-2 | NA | CASSPEGYYEQYF | TGTGCCAGCAGCCCGGAGGGGTACTACGAGCAGTACTTC
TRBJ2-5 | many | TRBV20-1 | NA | CSANQQTQETQYF | TGCAGTGCCAACCAACAGACCCAAGAGACCCAGTACTTC
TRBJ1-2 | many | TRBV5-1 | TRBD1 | CASSLGGQGNYGYTF | TGCGCCAGCAGCTTGGGCGGACAGGGGAACTATGGCTACACCTTC
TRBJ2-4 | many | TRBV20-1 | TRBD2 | CSVAGGADVGNIQYF | TGCAGTGTAGCGGGGGGCGCAGATGTAGGAAACATTCAGTACTTC
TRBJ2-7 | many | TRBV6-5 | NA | CASSSPRRGGYEQYF | TGTGCCAGCAGTTCCCCTCGCAGGGGGGGCTACGAGCAGTACTTC
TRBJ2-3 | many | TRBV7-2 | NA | CASSLRGVTDTQYF | TGTGCCAGCAGCCTAAGGGGGGTAACAGATACGCAGTATTTT
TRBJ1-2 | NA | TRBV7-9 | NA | CASSFQGPRFRGYTF | TGTGCCAGCAGCTTTCAGGGACCTCGTTTTAGGGGCTACACCTTC
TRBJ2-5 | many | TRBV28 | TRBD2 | CASDRRGGKTQYF | TGTGCCAGCGACCGTCGCGGGGGAAAGACCCAGTACTTC
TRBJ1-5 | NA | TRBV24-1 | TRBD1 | CATSDPTGTQPQHF | TGTGCCACCAGTGATCCGACAGGGACCCAGCCCCAGCATTTT
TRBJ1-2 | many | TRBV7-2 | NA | CASSADRRNGYTF | TGTGCCAGCAGCGCAGACAGACGGAATGGCTACACCTTC
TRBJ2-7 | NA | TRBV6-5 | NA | CASSYSRPGSAGSYEQYF | TGTGCCAGCAGTTACTCCCGGCCGGGTTCGGCGGGCTCCTACGAGCAGTACTTC
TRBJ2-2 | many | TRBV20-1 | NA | CSARPGHLNTGELFF | TGCAGTGCTAGACCGGGACACTTGAACACCGGGGAGCTGTTTTTT
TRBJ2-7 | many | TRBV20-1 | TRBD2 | CSATPFLAVSYEQYF | TGCAGTGCTACCCCGTTCCTAGCGGTGTCCTACGAGCAGTACTTC
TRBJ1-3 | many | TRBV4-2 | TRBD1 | CASSQGQGTAGNTIYF | TGTGCCAGCAGCCAAGGACAGGGAACGGCTGGAAACACCATATATTTT
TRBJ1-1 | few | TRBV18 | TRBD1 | CASSPGTGGGWTEAFF | TGTGCCAGCTCACCAGGGACAGGGGGCGGATGGACTGAAGCTTTCTTT
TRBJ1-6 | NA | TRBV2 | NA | CASSEATISLHF | TGTGCCAGCAGTGAAGCGACGATAAGCCTCCACTTT
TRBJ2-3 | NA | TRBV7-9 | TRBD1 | CASSLGTGSTDTQYF | TGTGCCAGCAGCTTAGGGACAGGTAGCACAGATACGCAGTATTTT
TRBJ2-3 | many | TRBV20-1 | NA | CSATQNTDTQYF | TGCAGTGCTACACAAAACACAGATACGCAGTATTTT
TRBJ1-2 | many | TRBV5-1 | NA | CASSFAAGSDGYTF | TGCGCCAGCAGCTTTGCAGCAGGCTCGGATGGCTACACCTTC
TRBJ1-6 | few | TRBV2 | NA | CASSLVESPLHF | TGTGCCAGCAGCCTCGTGGAGTCACCCCTCCACTTT
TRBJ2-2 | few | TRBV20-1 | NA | CSARDRRQGHTGELFF | TGCAGTGCTAGAGATCGTAGGCAGGGCCACACCGGGGAGCTGTTTTTT
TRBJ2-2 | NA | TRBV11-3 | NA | CASSRSRSPGELFF | TGTGCCAGCAGCAGATCAAGGTCACCGGGGGAGCTGTTTTTT
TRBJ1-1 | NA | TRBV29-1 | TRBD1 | CSASGQGLLNTEAFF | TGCAGCGCCTCGGGACAGGGACTTCTGAACACTGAAGCTTTCTTT
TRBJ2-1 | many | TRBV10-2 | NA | CATTGRSRTYNEQFF | TGCGCCACCACCGGGCGTAGCCGGACCTACAATGAGCAGTTCTTC
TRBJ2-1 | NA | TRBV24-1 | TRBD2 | CATSLAGTSGREQFF | TGTGCCACCAGCCTTGCCGGGACTAGCGGGCGTGAGCAGTTCTTC
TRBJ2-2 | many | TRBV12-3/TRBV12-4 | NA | CASSPRLTGELFF | TGTGCCAGCAGTCCCCGATTGACCGGGGAGCTGTTTTTT
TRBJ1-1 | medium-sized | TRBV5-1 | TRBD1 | CASSPDRGRGTEAFF | TGCGCCAGCAGCCCGGACAGGGGGCGAGGAACTGAAGCTTTCTTT
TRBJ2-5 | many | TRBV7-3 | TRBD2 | CASSLAGGGETQYF | TGTGCCAGCAGCCTAGCGGGGGGAGGGGAGACCCAGTACTTC
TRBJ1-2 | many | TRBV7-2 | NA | CASSRDSSYGYTF | TGTGCCAGCAGCCGGGACTCCTCCTATGGCTACACCTTC
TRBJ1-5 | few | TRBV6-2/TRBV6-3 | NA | CASSNDRSPEQPQHF | TGTGCCAGCAGTAACGACAGGAGTCCAGAACAGCCCCAGCATTTT
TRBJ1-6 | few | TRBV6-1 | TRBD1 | CASSSGQASSPLHF | TGTGCCAGCAGCTCGGGACAGGCTTCTTCACCCCTCCACTTT
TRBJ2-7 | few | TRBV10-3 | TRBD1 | CAISERRQGKNEQYF | TGTGCCATCAGTGAGCGCCGACAGGGGAAAAACGAGCAGTACTTC
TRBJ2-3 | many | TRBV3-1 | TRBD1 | CASSRRDRGTDTQYF | TGTGCCAGCAGCCGCCGGGACAGGGGCACAGATACGCAGTATTTT
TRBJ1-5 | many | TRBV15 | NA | CATRADLSRGNQPQHF | TGTGCCACCAGGGCGGACCTATCACGGGGCAATCAGCCCCAGCATTTT
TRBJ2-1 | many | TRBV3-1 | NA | CASSRTNNEQFF | TGTGCCAGCAGCCGGACTAACAATGAGCAGTTCTTC
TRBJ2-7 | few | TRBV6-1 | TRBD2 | CATAGGNSYEQYF | TGTGCCACAGCGGGGGGAAACTCCTACGAGCAGTACTTC
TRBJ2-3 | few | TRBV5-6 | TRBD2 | CASSSPSGGADTQYF | TGTGCCAGCAGCTCCCCAAGCGGGGGCGCAGATACGCAGTATTTT